The source of this T cell receptor beta chain is a study of blood T cells in healthy people across ages. As regards this clonotype: It may be a read error: a sequence one base away is much more abundant.

Next came a second PCR, run for about 6 to 12 cycles, which used a sample-barcoded 5' primer along with a J-beta primer mix. TCRdb reprocessed the 5' RACE reads via MiXCR and lists one record per CDR3 protein. The table includes roughly 640,000 distinct CDR3 sequences, approximately 30% detected once. The germline gives CDR1 MNHNY, CDR2 SVGAGI (reference sequence). The CDR3 has 12 amino acids. Source material: blood. This receptor was obtained from an elderly woman in good health. The rearrangement links TRBV6-6 to TRBJ2-7, with 9 nucleotides matching TRBD2. The DNA for the CDR3 is TGTGTCAGCGGGGGGTTTTCCTACGAGCAGTACTTC. Encoded protein: CVSGGFSYEQYF.